This T cell receptor beta chain is drawn from a study of T cell responses to AZD1222 COVID-19 vaccine. Generated by immunoSEQ multiplex PCR, the TCRdb table keeps only in-frame clones and is missing some. The sample records 120,000 or so clones, approximately 90% being singletons. Turning to this clone: This sample includes further DNA sequences coding for the same CDR3.

Germline V lookup: CDR1 LGHDT, CDR2 YNNKEL (reference sequence). The CDR3 runs 14 residues. Trimming stripped 4 bases from V and 7 bases from J, with 16 bases between. This clonotype was obtained from an adult in good health. The chain employs TRBV3-1 (or the pseudogene TRBV3-2) and TRBJ1-2; D unclear. The sequencing used peripheral blood, collected on day 0 of AZD1222 vaccination. This chain's CDR3 is CASSPQTGFGGYTF. As DNA, the CDR3 is TGTGCCAGCAGCCCTCAAACGGGGTTTGGTGGCTACACCTTC.